The T cell receptor (beta chain) described here comes from a study of shared clonotypes between healthy human individuals. Findings of the study overall: Lower generation probabilities were found for non-shared clonotypes than for those shared by all four donors. Shared clonotypes: 4.5% to 6% naive CD4, roughly 3.8% naive CD8, around 2.4% memory CD4, 0.35% to 0.5% memory CD8.

Data came from immunoSEQ multiplex PCR; TCRdb stores just in-frame clones and leaves some out. The data show 2 million to 2.5 million clones, 85% to 95% seen once. Germline assignment: CDR1 LNHDA and CDR2 SQIVND (reference sequence). The CDR3 totals 13 residues. J gave up 9 bases and V 5 bases, and 7 bases lay outside the gene matches. Note on this clone: The antigen remains unidentified.

It was CD45RO-negative cells, positively selected for CCR7, that made up naive CD8 cells, with terminally differentiated effector memory CD45RA+ cells excluded. The chain combines TRBV19 with TRBJ2-1, with 7 bases fitting TRBD1. The receptor was derived from a man aged 18 to 30 in good health. Material for sequencing was naive CD8+ T cells sorted from blood. The CDR3 nucleotides read TGTGCCAGTAGTCCGACAGGGCGGAGTGAGCAGTTCTTC. Translated, it gives CASSPTGRSEQFF.